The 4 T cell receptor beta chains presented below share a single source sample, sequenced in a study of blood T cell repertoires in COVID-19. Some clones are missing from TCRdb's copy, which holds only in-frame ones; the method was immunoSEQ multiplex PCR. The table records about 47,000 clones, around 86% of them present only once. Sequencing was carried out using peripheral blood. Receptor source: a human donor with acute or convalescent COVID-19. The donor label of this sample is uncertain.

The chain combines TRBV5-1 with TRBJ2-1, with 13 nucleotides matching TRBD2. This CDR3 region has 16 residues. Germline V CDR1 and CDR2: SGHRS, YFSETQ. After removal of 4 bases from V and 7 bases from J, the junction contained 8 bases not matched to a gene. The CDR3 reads CASSKTSGRPENEQFF. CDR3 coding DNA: TGCGCCAGCAGCAAGACTAGCGGGAGGCCCGAGAATGAGCAGTTCTTC.

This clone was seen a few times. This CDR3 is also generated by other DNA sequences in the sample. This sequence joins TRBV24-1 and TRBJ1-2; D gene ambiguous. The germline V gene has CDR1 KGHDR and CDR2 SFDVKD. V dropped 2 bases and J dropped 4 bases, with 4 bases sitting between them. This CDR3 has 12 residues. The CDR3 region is CATSDSVYGYTF. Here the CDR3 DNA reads TGTGCCACCAGTGATTCCGTCTATGGCTACACCTTC.

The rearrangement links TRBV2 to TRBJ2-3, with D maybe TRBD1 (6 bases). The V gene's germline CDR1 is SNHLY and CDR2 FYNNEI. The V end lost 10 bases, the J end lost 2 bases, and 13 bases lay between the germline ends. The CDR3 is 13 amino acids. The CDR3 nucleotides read TGTGCCACCCACAGGGCCCCCACAGATACGCAGTATTTT. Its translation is CATHRAPTDTQYF.

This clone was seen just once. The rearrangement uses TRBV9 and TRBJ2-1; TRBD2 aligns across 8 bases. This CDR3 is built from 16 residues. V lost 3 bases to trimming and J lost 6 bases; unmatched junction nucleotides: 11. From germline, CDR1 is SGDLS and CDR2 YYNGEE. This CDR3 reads CASSENPSGGPNEQFF. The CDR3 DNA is TGTGCCAGCAGCGAGAACCCAAGCGGGGGCCCCAATGAGCAGTTCTTC.